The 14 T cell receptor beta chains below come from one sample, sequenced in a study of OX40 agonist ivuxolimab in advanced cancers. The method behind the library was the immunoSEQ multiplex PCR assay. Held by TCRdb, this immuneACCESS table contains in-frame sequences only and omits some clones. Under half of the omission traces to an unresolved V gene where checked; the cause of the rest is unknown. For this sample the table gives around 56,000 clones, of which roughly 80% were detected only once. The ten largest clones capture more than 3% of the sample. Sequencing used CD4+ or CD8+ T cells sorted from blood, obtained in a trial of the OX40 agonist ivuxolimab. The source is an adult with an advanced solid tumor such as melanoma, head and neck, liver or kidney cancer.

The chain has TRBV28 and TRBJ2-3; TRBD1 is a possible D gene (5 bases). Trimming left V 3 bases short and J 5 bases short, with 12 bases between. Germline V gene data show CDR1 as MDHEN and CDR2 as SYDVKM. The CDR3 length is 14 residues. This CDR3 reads CASSLRQGLDTQYF. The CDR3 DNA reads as TGTGCCAGCAGTTTGAGGCAGGGTCTAGATACGCAGTATTTT. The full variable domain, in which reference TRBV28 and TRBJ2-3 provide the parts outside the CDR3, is DVKVTQSSRYLVKRTGEKVFLECVQDMDHENMFWYRQDPGLGLRLIYFSYDVKMKEKGDIPEGYSVSREKKERFSLILESASTNQTSMYLCASSLRQGLDTQYFGPGTRLTVL.

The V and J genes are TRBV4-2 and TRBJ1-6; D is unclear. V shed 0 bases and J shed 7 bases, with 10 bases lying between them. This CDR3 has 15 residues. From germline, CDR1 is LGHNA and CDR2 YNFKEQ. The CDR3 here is CASSQDWGFNSPLHF. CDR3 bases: TGTGCCAGCAGCCAAGACTGGGGTTTCAATTCACCCCTCCACTTT.

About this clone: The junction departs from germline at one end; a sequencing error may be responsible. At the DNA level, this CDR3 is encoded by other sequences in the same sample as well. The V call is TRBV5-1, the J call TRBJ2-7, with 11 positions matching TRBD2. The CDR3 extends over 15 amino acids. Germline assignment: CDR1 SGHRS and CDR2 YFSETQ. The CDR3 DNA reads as TGCGCCAGCAGCTTTCGGCTAGCGGGAGGTCCCGAGCAGTACTTT. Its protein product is CASSFRLAGGPEQYF.

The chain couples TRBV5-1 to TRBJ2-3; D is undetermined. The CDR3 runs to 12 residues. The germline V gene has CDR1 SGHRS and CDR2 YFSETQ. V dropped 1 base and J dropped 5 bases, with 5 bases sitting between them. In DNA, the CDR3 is TGCGCCAGCAGCTTGTATCAAGATACGCAGTATTTT. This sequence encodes CASSLYQDTQYF. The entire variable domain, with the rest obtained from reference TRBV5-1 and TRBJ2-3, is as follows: KAGVTQTPRYLIKTRGQQVTLSCSPISGHRSVSWYQQTPGQGLQFLFEYFSETQRNKGNFPGRFSGRQFSNSRSEMNVSTLELGDSALYLCASSLYQDTQYFGPGTRLTVL.

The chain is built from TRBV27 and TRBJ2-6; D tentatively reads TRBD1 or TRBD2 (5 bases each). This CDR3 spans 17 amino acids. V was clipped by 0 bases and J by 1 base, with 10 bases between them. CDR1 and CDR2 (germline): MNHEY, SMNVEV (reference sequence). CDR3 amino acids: CASSLSGVGSGANVLTF. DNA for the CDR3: TGTGCCAGCAGTTTATCGGGGGTAGGGTCTGGGGCCAACGTCCTGACTTTC.

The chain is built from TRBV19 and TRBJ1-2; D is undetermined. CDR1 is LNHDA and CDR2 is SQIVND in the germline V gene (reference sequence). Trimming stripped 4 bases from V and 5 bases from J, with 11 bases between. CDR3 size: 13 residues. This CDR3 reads CASSSLIPYGYTF. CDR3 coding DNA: TGTGCCAGTAGTAGTCTGATCCCATATGGCTACACCTTC.

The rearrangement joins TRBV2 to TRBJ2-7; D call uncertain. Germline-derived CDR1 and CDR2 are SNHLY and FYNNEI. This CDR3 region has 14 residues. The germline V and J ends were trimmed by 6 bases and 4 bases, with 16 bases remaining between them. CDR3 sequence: CASRAGMAIYEQYF. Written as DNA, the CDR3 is TGTGCCAGCAGGGCCGGAATGGCTATTTACGAGCAGTACTTC.

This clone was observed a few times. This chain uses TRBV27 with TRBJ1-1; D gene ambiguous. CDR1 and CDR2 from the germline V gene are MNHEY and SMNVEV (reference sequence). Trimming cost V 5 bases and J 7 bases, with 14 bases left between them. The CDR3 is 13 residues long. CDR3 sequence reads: CASSMYGALEAFF. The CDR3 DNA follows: TGTGCCAGCAGTATGTACGGTGCCCTTGAAGCTTTCTTT.

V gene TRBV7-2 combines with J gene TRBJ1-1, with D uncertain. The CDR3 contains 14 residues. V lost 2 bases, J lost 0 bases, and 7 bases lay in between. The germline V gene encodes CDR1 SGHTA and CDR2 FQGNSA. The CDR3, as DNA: TGTGCCAGCAGCTTACTGCAATTGAACACTGAAGCTTTCTTT. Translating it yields CASSLLQLNTEAFF.

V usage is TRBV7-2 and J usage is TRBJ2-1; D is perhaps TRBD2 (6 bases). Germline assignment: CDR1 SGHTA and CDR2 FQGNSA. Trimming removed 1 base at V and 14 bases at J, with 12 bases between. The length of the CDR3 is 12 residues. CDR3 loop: CASSLGARREFF. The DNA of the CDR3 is TGTGCCAGCAGCTTAGGGGCAAGGAGGGAGTTCTTC.

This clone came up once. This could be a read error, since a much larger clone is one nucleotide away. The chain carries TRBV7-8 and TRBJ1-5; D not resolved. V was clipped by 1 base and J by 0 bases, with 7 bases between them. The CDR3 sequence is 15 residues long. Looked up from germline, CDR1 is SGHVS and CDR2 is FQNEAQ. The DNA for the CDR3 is TGTGCCAGCAGCTTAGTGGGATATAGCAATCAGCCCCAGCATTTT. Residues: CASSLVGYSNQPQHF.

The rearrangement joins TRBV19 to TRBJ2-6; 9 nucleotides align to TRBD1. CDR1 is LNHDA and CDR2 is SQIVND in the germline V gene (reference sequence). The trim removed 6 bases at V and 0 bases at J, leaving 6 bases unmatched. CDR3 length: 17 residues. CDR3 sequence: CASRPGTGLSGANVLTF. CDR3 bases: TGTGCCAGTAGACCCGGGACAGGGCTCTCTGGGGCCAACGTCCTGACTTTC.

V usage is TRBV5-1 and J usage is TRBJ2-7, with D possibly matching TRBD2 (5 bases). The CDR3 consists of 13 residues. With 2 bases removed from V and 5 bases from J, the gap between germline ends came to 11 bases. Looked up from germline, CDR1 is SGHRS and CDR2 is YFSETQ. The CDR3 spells CASSFITRDEQYF. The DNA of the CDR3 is TGCGCCAGCAGCTTTATCACGCGGGACGAGCAGTACTTC. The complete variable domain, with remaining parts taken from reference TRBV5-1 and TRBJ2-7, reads KAGVTQTPRYLIKTRGQQVTLSCSPISGHRSVSWYQQTPGQGLQFLFEYFSETQRNKGNFPGRFSGRQFSNSRSEMNVSTLELGDSALYLCASSFITRDEQYFGPGTRLTVT.

CDR3 protein: CASSVAPSYEQYF. In nucleotides, the CDR3 is TGTGCCAGCAGCGTGGCCCCCTCCTACGAGCAGTACTTC. The V call is TRBV9, the J call TRBJ2-7; D not resolved. This CDR3 contains 13 residues. The V end was cut by 2 bases, the J end by 0 bases, with 6 bases between. Per the germline V gene, CDR1 is SGDLS and CDR2 is YYNGEE.